A selection of T cell receptor beta chains follows, all from one sample in a study of T cells expressing NK-cell markers. Using the 5' RACE reads, TCRdb records one entry per CDR3 protein without DNA. The sample holds 550,000 or so distinct CDR3 sequences. Material for sequencing was blood T cells: a sorted CD56 or NKG2C T cell subset, CD4+ or CD8+ T cells, or bulk PBMC T cells (not recorded which). The receptors were sampled from a man aged 18 to 35 in good health. Both conserved end residues are part of each CDR3.

j_gene: TRBJ2-3
v_gene: TRBV20-1
len: 15
CDR3aa: CSAVGRQGSPYTQYF

j_gene: TRBJ1-5
v_gene: TRBV29-1
len: 15
CDR3aa: CSVEEAGVGNQPQHF

j_gene: TRBJ2-3
v_gene: TRBV15
len: 14
CDR3aa: CATSGRWTSDTQYF

j_gene: TRBJ2-1
v_gene: TRBV7-8
len: 15
CDR3aa: CASSPGQDPANEQFF

j_gene: TRBJ1-3
v_gene: TRBV2
len: 15
CDR3aa: CASSLEIVAGNTIYF

j_gene: TRBJ2-1
v_gene: TRBV5-1
len: 14
CDR3aa: CASSLAGSRGEQFF

j_gene: TRBJ2-4
v_gene: TRBV2
len: 16
CDR3aa: CASGGDRRLAKNIQYF

j_gene: TRBJ1-6
v_gene: TRBV5-5
len: 15
CDR3aa: CASRRDGGSNSPLHF

j_gene: TRBJ2-5
v_gene: TRBV21-1
len: 14
CDR3aa: CASSIHRTQETQYF

j_gene: TRBJ1-5
v_gene: TRBV20-1
len: 14
CDR3aa: CSARAGGSHQPQHF

j_gene: TRBJ2-1
v_gene: TRBV29-1
len: 13
CDR3aa: CSVGDRGQGEQFF

j_gene: TRBJ2-1
v_gene: TRBV4-1
len: 16
CDR3aa: CASSQDPGGRVGEQFF

j_gene: TRBJ2-5
v_gene: TRBV5-1
len: 13
CDR3aa: CASSFFRRETQYF

j_gene: TRBJ2-7
v_gene: TRBV20-1
len: 16
CDR3aa: CSAREPPPGAAGQQYF

j_gene: TRBJ1-5
v_gene: TRBV20-1
len: 12
CDR3aa: CSARREGQPQHF

j_gene: TRBJ1-6
v_gene: TRBV12-3/TRBV12-4
len: 13
CDR3aa: CASGRRANSPLHF

j_gene: TRBJ2-7
v_gene: TRBV5-1
len: 13
CDR3aa: CASSWTGRGEQYF

j_gene: TRBJ2-3
v_gene: TRBV12-3/TRBV12-4
len: 16
CDR3aa: CASSPTYRGQGDTQYF

j_gene: TRBJ2-2
v_gene: TRBV7-9
len: 16
CDR3aa: CASSSPDLVHTGELFF

j_gene: TRBJ2-3
v_gene: TRBV2
len: 14
CDR3aa: CASTRDRAADTQYF

j_gene: TRBJ2-1
v_gene: TRBV7-9
len: 15
CDR3aa: CASSRGSSSYNEQFF

j_gene: TRBJ2-5
v_gene: TRBV15
len: 19
CDR3aa: CATSSSWLAGVRDGETQYF

j_gene: TRBJ2-5
v_gene: TRBV20-1
len: 17
CDR3aa: CSARAPGLAGEYQTQYF

j_gene: TRBJ2-7
v_gene: TRBV7-2
len: 15
CDR3aa: CASSLLDYKTYEQYF

j_gene: TRBJ2-5
v_gene: TRBV12-3/TRBV12-4
len: 15
CDR3aa: CASSYLGGPRETQYF

j_gene: TRBJ2-3
v_gene: TRBV14
len: 16
CDR3aa: CASSQEGWASTDTQYF

j_gene: TRBJ2-4
v_gene: TRBV5-5
len: 18
CDR3aa: CASTQTSGRPLAKNIQYF

j_gene: TRBJ2-5
v_gene: TRBV5-6
len: 14
CDR3aa: CASSLASVKRTQYF

j_gene: TRBJ2-5
v_gene: TRBV10-3
len: 12
CDR3aa: CAISESSETQYF

j_gene: TRBJ1-3
v_gene: TRBV6-1
len: 14
CDR3aa: CASTGRGFGNTIYF

j_gene: TRBJ2-7
v_gene: TRBV7-2
len: 16
CDR3aa: CASSLIGSREGYEQYF

j_gene: TRBJ2-1
v_gene: TRBV12-3/TRBV12-4
len: 18
CDR3aa: CASSSELGAGRNYNEQFF

j_gene: TRBJ1-5
v_gene: TRBV19
len: 13
CDR3aa: CASRDREYQPQHF

j_gene: TRBJ2-1
v_gene: TRBV7-9
len: 15
CDR3aa: CASSKQGGSYNEQFF

j_gene: TRBJ2-1
v_gene: TRBV7-2
len: 16
CDR3aa: CASSPPGSGRKDEQFF

j_gene: TRBJ2-7
v_gene: TRBV15
len: 16
CDR3aa: CATSRDGGLASYEQYF

j_gene: TRBJ2-7
v_gene: TRBV6-2/TRBV6-3
len: 14
CDR3aa: CASSIWTGAYEQYF

j_gene: TRBJ2-5
v_gene: TRBV5-1
len: 16
CDR3aa: CASSSGMRAAEETQYF

j_gene: TRBJ1-1
v_gene: TRBV10-2
len: 12
CDR3aa: CASSLSELEAFF

j_gene: TRBJ2-1
v_gene: TRBV18
len: 16
CDR3aa: CASSPPGLAGDNEQFF

j_gene: TRBJ1-4
v_gene: TRBV10-3
len: 13
CDR3aa: CAIRDGTNEKLFF

j_gene: TRBJ2-5
v_gene: TRBV6-5
len: 15
CDR3aa: CASSYGLGNVETQYF